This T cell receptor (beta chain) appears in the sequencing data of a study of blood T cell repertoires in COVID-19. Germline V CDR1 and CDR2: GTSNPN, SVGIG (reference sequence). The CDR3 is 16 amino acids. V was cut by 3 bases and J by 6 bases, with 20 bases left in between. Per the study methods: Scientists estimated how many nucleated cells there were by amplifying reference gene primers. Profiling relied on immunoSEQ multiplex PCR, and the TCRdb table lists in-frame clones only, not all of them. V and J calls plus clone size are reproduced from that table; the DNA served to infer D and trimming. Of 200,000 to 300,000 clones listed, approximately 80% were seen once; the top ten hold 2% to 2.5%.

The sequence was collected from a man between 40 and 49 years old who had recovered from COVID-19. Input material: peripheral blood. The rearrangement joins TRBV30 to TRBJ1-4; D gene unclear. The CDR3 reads CAWSHPVGGSDEKLFF. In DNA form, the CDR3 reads TGTGCCTGGAGCCACCCCGTGGGAGGGTCGGATGAAAAACTGTTTTTT.